These 3 T cell receptor beta chains share one sample of origin, sequenced in a study of shared clonotypes between healthy human individuals. CD45RO-negative CD8 cells positively selected for CCR7 made up the naive population, which excluded terminally differentiated effector memory CD45RA+ cells. Sequenced by immunoSEQ multiplex PCR; TCRdb stores in-frame clones only, minus some. The profile covers roughly 810,000 clones, with around 96% appearing a single time and about 0.25% taken by the ten largest. Sample: naive CD8+ T cells sorted from blood. The source is a man aged 30 to 39 in good health.

The V and J genes are TRBV28 and TRBJ1-2, with 10 bases lining up with TRBD1. CDR3 length equals 15 residues. Germline values: CDR1 MDHEN, CDR2 SYDVKM. V trimming: 3 bases; J trimming: 6 bases; junction bases outside the gene matches: 7. The CDR3 spells CASSLGAGTGDGYTF. The CDR3 bases are TGTGCCAGCAGTTTGGGAGCCGGGACAGGGGATGGCTACACCTTC.

The CDR3 protein is CASGTSGEETQYF. The CDR3 nucleotides read TGTGCCAGCGGGACTAGCGGGGAAGAGACCCAGTACTTC. The chain is built from TRBV5-8 and TRBJ2-5, with TRBD2 identical over 13 bases. From germline, CDR1 is SGHTS and CDR2 YDEGEE. The CDR3 spans 13 residues. The V and J ends lost 7 bases and 3 bases, in that order; junction bases with no gene match: 0.

The chain recombines TRBV7-2 with TRBJ2-6; D uncertain. V lost 1 base to trimming and J lost 4 bases, with 2 bases between them. From germline, CDR1 is SGHTA and CDR2 FQGNSA. This CDR3 spans 13 amino acids. The CDR3 DNA reads TGTGCCAGCAGCTTAGGAGGGGCCAACGTCCTGACTTTC. Amino acid sequence: CASSLGGANVLTF.